Given below is one T cell receptor beta chain in context. Its antigen is still unknown. These data come from a study of shared clonotypes between healthy human individuals. As for the study in general: Three plates were used per donor for CD4 naive, three for CD4 memory, two for CD8 naive and one for CD8 memory. Study-level results: Non-shared clonotypes were found to have lower generation probabilities than the clonotypes that were shared by all four of the sorted-subset donors.

Per germline, CDR1 SQVTM and CDR2 ANQGSEA. The CDR3 covers 12 residues. Trimming took 4 bases from V and 0 from J, leaving 6 bases between them. When replicate PCRs were run on sorted subsets, they used around 0.2 ug DNA, about 30,000 T cell genomes. Some clones are missing from TCRdb's copy, which holds only in-frame ones; the method was immunoSEQ multiplex PCR. The sample carries some 700,000 clones, less than 95% recorded once. V gene TRBV29-1 combines with J gene TRBJ1-1; D remains unclear. This clonotype was sampled from a man younger than 35 in good health. Some clones in this sample may be carry-over from other donors' samples. Material for sequencing was memory CD8+ T cells from PBMCs. Documented subset: CD45RO+ cells pooled with CCR7-negative TemRA cells. Written as DNA, the CDR3 is TGCAGCGTTGTTGAGATGAACACTGAAGCTTTCTTT. Its protein product is CSVVEMNTEAFF.